This TCR beta chain was retrieved from a study of Graves' ophthalmopathy and Graves' hyperthyroidism. This CDR3 has 16 residues. Germline V gives CDR1 SGHTA, CDR2 FQGTGA. V shed 5 bases and J 6 bases; nucleotides not matched to a gene: 10. Notes on the study in general: It was with 70.59% sensitivity and 72% to 75% specificity that the model predicted ophthalmopathy progression.

Concerning this clonotype itself: Its specificity is not known.

Investigators amplified TCR beta CDR3 regions from RNA transcripts. HTBI primers served in a first-round RT-PCR, which a second-round multiplex PCR followed. TCRdb used MiXCR to reprocess the multiplex PCR reads, holding one entry per CDR3 protein. The sample has roughly 700,000 distinct CDR3 sequences; around 40% are singletons. The sequence was collected from an adult man with Graves' ophthalmopathy. Sample: peripheral blood. The genes are TRBV7-3 and TRBJ2-3, with 11 nucleotides matching TRBD2. The CDR3 DNA is TGTGCCAGCAGCCTGACTAGCGGGGCAAGTCTTGATACGCAGTATTTT. Protein sequence: CASSLTSGASLDTQYF.